These 7 T cell receptor beta chains were sequenced from one sample in a study of response to subunit inactivated influenza vaccine. TCRdb called the RT-PCR reads again in MiXCR, with one record for every CDR3 protein. The sample records roughly 710,000 distinct CDR3 sequences, approximately 14% being singletons. The input for sequencing was PBMCs from blood, taken around 14 days before vaccination. Receptors originate from a man aged 45-65 years who received an inactivated influenza vaccine.

This chain joins TRBV7-2 and TRBJ2-7; the D call may be TRBD1 or TRBD2 (5 bases each). Deletions cut 3 bases from V and 5 bases from J, with 14 bases between. CDR3 length: 14 amino acids. Germline V gives CDR1 SGHTA, CDR2 FQGNSA. DNA for the CDR3: TGTGCCAGCAGCTTCCGGGCAGGGACCCACGAGCAGTACTTC. Its translation is CASSFRAGTHEQYF.

This CDR3 is CAIGSDPYEQYF. CDR3 in DNA: TGTGCCATCGGGTCGGATCCCTACGAGCAGTACTTC. This sequence joins TRBV10-3 and TRBJ2-7; no reliable D call. V was pared by 8 bases and J by 2 bases, with 10 bases between. This CDR3 has 12 residues. The germline gives CDR1 ENHRY, CDR2 SYGVKD.

The chain has TRBV12-3 or TRBV12-4 and TRBJ2-5, with TRBD1 matching over 7 bases. This CDR3 has 14 residues. Trimming at V came to 8 bases and at J to 2 bases, leaving 8 bases not matched to a gene. DNA of the CDR3: TGTGCCAGCGGTCCGGGACAGAGTCAAGAGACCCAGTACTTC. Amino acid sequence: CASGPGQSQETQYF.

The gene calls are TRBV2 and TRBJ1-2; TRBD1 might be the D (5 bases). Germline V gene lookup returns CDR1 SNHLY and CDR2 FYNNEI. V shed 2 bases and J shed 2 bases, with 18 bases lying between them. CDR3 length equals 17 residues. The CDR3 here is CASSEPIDMTANYGYTF. The DNA for the CDR3 is TGTGCCAGCAGTGAACCCATCGATATGACAGCGAACTATGGCTACACCTTC.

This clonotype was counted ten times or more. The V gene is TRBV6-2 or TRBV6-3, the J gene TRBJ1-1, with 7 nucleotides matching TRBD1. Germline CDR1 MNHEY, CDR2 SVGEGT. This CDR3 is 14 amino acids long. The V segment lost 6 bases and the J segment 2 bases; nucleotides outside the gene matches: 6. The CDR3: CASRKTGSNTEAFF. In DNA, the CDR3 is TGTGCCAGCAGAAAGACAGGGTCTAACACTGAAGCTTTCTTT.

Only a few counts were recorded for this clonotype. The chain combines TRBV10-2 with TRBJ2-1; possibly TRBD2 for D (6 bases). CDR3 length: 13 residues. Trimming took off 4 bases at V and 6 bases at J, with 10 bases between the two ends. Germline CDR1 WSHSY, CDR2 SAAADI. CDR3 sequence (DNA): TGCGCCAGCAGTGTGGACTATGTCAATGAGCAGTTCTTC. As protein: CASSVDYVNEQFF.

V gene TRBV27 combines with J gene TRBJ2-7, with D perhaps matching TRBD1 (5 bases). Germline CDR1 is MNHEY and CDR2 is SMNVEV (reference sequence). The CDR3 has 15 amino acids. V lost 6 bases, J lost 2 bases, and 17 bases lay in between. The CDR3 loop reads CASRRDSRTTYEQYF. As DNA, the CDR3 is TGTGCCAGCAGGAGAGACAGTCGTACTACCTACGAGCAGTACTTC.